This T cell receptor (beta chain) was recovered during a study of blood T cell repertoires in COVID-19 (TCRdb year 2020). A note on the overall study: Samples from collaborators originated in the United States, Italy and Spain and spanned both the acute and convalescent phases of COVID-19. Subjects who had been exposed to COVID-19, were actively infected with it, or had recovered from it provided the deeply sampled blood TCRbeta repertoires that made up the dataset. The samples were drawn from two sources: the first 160 participants of the ongoing ImmuneRACE study, and over 950 subjects contributed by 6 global collaborators. Sample metadata almost always included a de-identified subject ID, COVID-19 status, age in years and sex. The repertoires were released in a freely available public database meant as a resource for research on the immune response to SARS-CoV-2. The material from the prospective study consisted of cDNA or gDNA derived from T cells, B-cell-depleted T cells, or PBMCs. HLA class I and class II types, where available, came from metadata supplied by the sample provider rather than from assay-based typing. General findings and caveats noted by the study authors: How much clinical and demographic metadata was included differed by source and by participant, and the metadata was provided uncurated.

CDR1 and CDR2, looked up from the germline V gene, are MDHEN and SYDVKM. V gives up 1 base and J gives up 1 base, and the segment between their germline ends measures 8 bases. From the cysteine up to the phenylalanine, the CDR3 has a length of 16 residues. The entry retains the CDR3 DNA only, 48 bases that are in frame from base 1. TCRbeta CDR3 regions were amplified from genomic DNA by means of the immunoSEQ Assay, a bias-controlled multiplex PCR. On the study's bioinformatics: Nucleated cell counts per sample were estimated from amplification of reference gene primers within the assay. Sequence reads were collapsed and filtered to measure the absolute abundance of every unique TCRbeta CDR3 rearrangement. For each sample, productive Simpson clonality was calculated as the square root of Simpson's diversity index over productive rearrangements. TCRdb stores this immuneACCESS table with in-frame sequences only. Part of the clones is absent; in the studies checked, under half of the shortfall reflects unresolved V genes, and no reason is known for the rest. That table is the source of V, J and clone size, and D and trimming were worked out from the DNA. In all, the sample holds over 50,000 clones, and 65% to 85% of those were seen once. Clones ranked in the top ten supply 3% to 4.5% of the sample.

As for this clone: Its target antigen remains unknown. No clone much larger than this one lies a single base away; base qualities are absent.

Participants in the prospective study were enrolled through a virtual design, were aged roughly 18 to 100 years, and lived in 24 United States geographic areas. In the prospective study, cohorts were assigned on the basis of participant-reported clinical history obtained from a screening survey and a study questionnaire. Mobile phlebotomists in the prospective study collected whole blood, serum and a nasopharyngeal or oropharyngeal swab from every participant. Participants in the prospective study had the option to provide additional blood draws and questionnaires over a roughly 2-month period. Before DNA extraction, prospective study blood samples were shipped either frozen or at room temperature.

This clonotype was obtained from a woman aged 40 to 49 with acute COVID-19. Sequencing was done on a sample of PBMCs or T cells enriched from blood (not recorded which). The chain was built from TRBV28 and TRBJ2-6; the D gene is unclear. The CDR3 region has the sequence CASSLLAASGANVLTF. The DNA is TGTGCCAGCAGTTTATTGGCGGCATCTGGGGCCAACGTCCTGACTTTC.